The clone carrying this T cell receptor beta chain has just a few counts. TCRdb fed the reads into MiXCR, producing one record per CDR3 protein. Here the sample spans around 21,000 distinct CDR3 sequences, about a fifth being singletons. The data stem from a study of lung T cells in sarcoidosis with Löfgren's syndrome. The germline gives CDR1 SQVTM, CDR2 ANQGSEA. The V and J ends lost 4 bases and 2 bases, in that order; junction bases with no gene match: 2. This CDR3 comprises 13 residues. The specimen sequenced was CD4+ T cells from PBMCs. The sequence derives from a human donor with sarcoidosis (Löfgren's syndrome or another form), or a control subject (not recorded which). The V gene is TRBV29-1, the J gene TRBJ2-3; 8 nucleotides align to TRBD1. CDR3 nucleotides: TGCAGCGTTGGGGACAGGTCCACAGATACGCAGTATTTT. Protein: CSVGDRSTDTQYF.